The subject of this entry is one T cell receptor (beta chain). This clone was counted only a few times. The antigen it recognizes is unknown. Nothing much larger sits one base from this clone, and base qualities are not available. From each donor, a single peripheral blood sample of around 0.12 L on average was drawn into heparinised tubes. Naive, central memory, regulatory and stem cell-like memory CD4+ T cells were sorted on a BD FACSAria II using a panel including CD45RO, CCR7, CD25, CD127, CD95 and CD27. Every sorted population had a purity above 95%. PBMCs were isolated right away by Lymphoprep density gradient centrifugation and were stained directly, without culture. So that batch effects would be minimized, each experiment stained and sorted samples in pairs, pairing one healthy donor with one patient. All of the isolated RNA was reverse transcribed with the High Capacity cDNA Reverse Transcription Kit, so expressed TCRB transcripts were sequenced. Deep immunoSEQ sequencing was applied to naive, central memory and regulatory T cell samples, giving an average of around 4 million total reads per sample. After sorted cells were lysed in RLT buffer, RNA was extracted with DNase-treated RNeasy Micro or Mini kits, with the choice depending on cell number. Each cell subset was processed separately to prevent cross-contamination, with patient and healthy donor samples processed together. Using the immunoSEQ multiplex PCR, TCRB sequences were amplified from cDNA into 87-bp fragments spanning the CDR3 region. The amplicons were sequenced using the Illumina HiSeq platform. On the authors' methods: PCR bias was computationally corrected using synthetic template baselines, reads within Hamming distance 2 were collapsed, and singletons that could not be merged were discarded. Reads were aligned to IMGT to assign V, D and J genes, CDR3 length, and insertions or deletions at six rearrangement sites. Within each subset, clonotype counts were normalized to the number of sorted cells before true diversity and Gini coefficients were calculated with the tcR R package. The overlap coefficient, calculated on TCRB nucleotide sequences, was used to quantify repertoire sharing. Out-of-frame TCRB sequences from naive cells were analyzed to stand in for the pre-selection repertoire. TCRdb mirrors the immuneACCESS table, restricted to in-frame sequences. Some clones are absent from its copies; in checked studies, under half trace to an unresolved V gene, and the reason for the others is unknown. V and J calls and clone size are as listed in that table; D and trimming were resolved from the DNA. The sample yields 970,000 or so clones; roughly 17% were counted once. Clones ranked in the top ten supply roughly 0.025% of the sample.

Taken from the germline V gene, the CDR1 and CDR2 loops are SGHAT and FQNNGV. Taken from cysteine to phenylalanine, the CDR3 has 16 residues. This entry keeps only the CDR3 DNA: 48 bases, framed from base 1. At the junction V is shortened by 1 base and J by 7 bases; bases outside the gene matches: 12. This entry belongs to a study of beta chain features in type 1 diabetes (dated by TCRdb to the late 2010s). About the full investigation: Mean age, gender distribution, total cell number and subset yield did not differ between patients and healthy donors. Across all samples, about 110 million sorted cells were examined, and cell number per subset correlated strongly with RNA yield. The study compared TCRB repertoires of sorted circulating CD4+ T cell subsets between recently diagnosed type 1 diabetes patients and matched healthy donors. Naive and central memory subsets were obtained from all 30 or so donors, but regulatory and stem cell-like memory subsets were isolated from only 8 patients and about 8 healthy donors.

What the work shows at the level of the full study, not this receptor alone: HLA sub-analyses involved small numbers of individuals, so any influence of HLA type on TCRB rearrangement remained unresolved. Because cDNA was sequenced instead of genomic DNA, highly expressing activated cells could be over-represented, though the groups showed no difference in activation or CD3 levels. Naive, central memory and regulatory TCRB repertoires appeared more similar among patients than among healthy donors. Shorter templates might have been favored by PCR, but patient and control samples were amplified and corrected together, so both groups would have been affected equally by any skew. Fewer insertions and more nucleotide deletions at VDJ recombination sites were observed in patients with type 1 diabetes, implying thymic rearrangement abnormalities. Type 1 diabetes patients showed a moderate but significant shortening of TCRB CDR3 length in all four CD4+ subsets.

This clonotype originated in a woman younger than 35 in good health. This receptor chain uses TRBV11-2 and TRBJ2-5, with 7 bases in between that match TRBD1. Input material: naive CD4+ T cells from blood. The cell subset or site label for this specimen denotes: true naive CD4+ T cells. The bases are TGTGCCAGCAGCTTAGCTACCGGGACAGAGATAGGGACCCAGTACTTC. This is translated as CASSLATGTEIGTQYF.